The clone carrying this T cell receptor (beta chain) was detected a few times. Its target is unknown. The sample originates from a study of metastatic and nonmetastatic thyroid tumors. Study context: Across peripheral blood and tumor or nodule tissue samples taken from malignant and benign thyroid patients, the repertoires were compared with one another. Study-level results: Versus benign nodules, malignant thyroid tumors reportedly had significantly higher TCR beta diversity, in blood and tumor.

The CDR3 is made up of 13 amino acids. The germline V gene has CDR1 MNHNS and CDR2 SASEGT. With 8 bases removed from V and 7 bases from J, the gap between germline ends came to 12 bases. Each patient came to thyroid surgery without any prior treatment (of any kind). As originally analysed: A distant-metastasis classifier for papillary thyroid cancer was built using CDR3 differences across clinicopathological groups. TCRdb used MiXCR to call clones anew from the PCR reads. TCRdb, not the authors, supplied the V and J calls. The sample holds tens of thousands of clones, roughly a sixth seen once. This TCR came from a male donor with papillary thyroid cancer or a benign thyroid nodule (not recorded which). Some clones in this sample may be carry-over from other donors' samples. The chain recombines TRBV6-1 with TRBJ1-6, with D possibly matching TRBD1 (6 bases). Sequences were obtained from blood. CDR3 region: CASGGQPNSPLHF. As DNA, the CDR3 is TGTGCCAGCGGAGGACAGCCAAATTCACCCCTCCACTTT.